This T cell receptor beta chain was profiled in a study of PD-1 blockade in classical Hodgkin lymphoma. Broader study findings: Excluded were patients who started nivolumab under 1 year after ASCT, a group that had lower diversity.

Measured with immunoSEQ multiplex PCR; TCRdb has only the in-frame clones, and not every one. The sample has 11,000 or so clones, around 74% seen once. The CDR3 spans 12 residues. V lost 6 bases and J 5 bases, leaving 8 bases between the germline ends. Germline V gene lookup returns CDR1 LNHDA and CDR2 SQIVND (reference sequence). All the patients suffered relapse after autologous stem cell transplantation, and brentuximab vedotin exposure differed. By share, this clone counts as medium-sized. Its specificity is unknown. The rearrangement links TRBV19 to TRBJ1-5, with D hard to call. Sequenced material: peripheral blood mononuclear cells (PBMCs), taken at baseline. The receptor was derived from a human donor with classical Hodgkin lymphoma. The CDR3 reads CASSQMDQPQHF. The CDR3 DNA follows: TGTGCCAGTAGCCAGATGGATCAGCCCCAGCATTTT.